This is a list of T cell receptor beta chains from one sample in a study of cytomegalovirus exposure and HLA in healthy donors. TCRdb's copy holds only in-frame clones and misses some; the assay was immunoSEQ multiplex PCR. The sample has 180,000 or so clones; 82% are singletons. The source material was PBMCs. These receptors originate from a boy between 2 and 10 years old in good health and CMV-seronegative. Both conserved end residues are trimmed from each CDR3. The D gene is left open where the match is weak.

d_call,v_call,cdr3_aa
TRBD2,TRBV6-1,ATQRGLPETQY
-,TRBV20-1,SATGTDTQY
-,TRBV5-1,ASSLEQAYNEQF
TRBD2,TRBV30,AWSVPGLAGGKNIQY
TRBD2,TRBV5-1,ASSTLGAGGYNEQF
TRBD2,TRBV10-2,ASQRGLSGGKDDTQY
-,TRBV19,ASSLDLEVYEQF
-,TRBV7-2,ASSLAPGGGNTIY
TRBD1,TRBV18,ASSHDREPGGYT
-,TRBV19,ASRVQGSSGANVLT
-,TRBV2,ANEQGGYGYT
TRBD2,TRBV4-1,ASSQLAGVAKNIQY